A selection of T cell receptor beta chains follows, all from one sample in a study of T-cell reconstitution after alpha-beta-depleted transplantation in children. One entry per CDR3 protein results from TCRdb running MiXCR on the PCR reads. The sample includes approximately 120,000 distinct CDR3 sequences, roughly 10% of them seen just once. Source: PBMCs, mostly from graft donor cells, taken 180 days after TCRalphabeta/CD19-depleted stem cell transplant. The receptors were gathered from a girl younger than two who had a stem cell transplant for combined immunodeficiency, so the T cells may come from the graft donor. CDR3s include the opening cysteine and the closing phenylalanine or tryptophan. A D gene is named only where the DNA matches it firmly. Size is stated for part of the rows, as once, few or many counts, or as a class when the clone is expanded.

abundance	v_gene	d_gene	j_gene	CDR3aa	CDR3nt
.	TRBV6-2/TRBV6-3	.	TRBJ2-2	CASSHTGELFF	TGTGCCAGCAGCCACACCGGGGAGCTGTTTTTT
few	TRBV5-6	TRBD2	TRBJ2-7	CASSSTGTSGYYYEQYF	TGTGCCAGCAGCTCAACAGGGACTAGCGGGTACTACTACGAGCAGTACTTC
.	TRBV3-1	.	TRBJ2-7	CASSPEGPQYEQYF	TGTGCCAGCAGCCCCGAGGGACCTCAATACGAGCAGTACTTC
.	TRBV7-8	.	TRBJ2-7	CASSSPPWGGEQYF	TGTGCCAGCAGCTCCCCGCCGTGGGGCGGCGAGCAGTACTTC
.	TRBV20-1	TRBD2	TRBJ2-3	CSARLAGADTQYF	TGCAGTGCTAGATTAGCGGGAGCAGATACGCAGTATTTT
few	TRBV20-1	TRBD1	TRBJ2-7	CSARDGDRAYEQYF	TGCAGTGCTAGAGATGGAGACAGGGCCTACGAGCAGTACTTC
few	TRBV29-1	TRBD2	TRBJ2-1	CSVEGSRLAGGHAIYNEQFF	TGCAGCGTTGAAGGGTCGCGGCTAGCGGGAGGACACGCGATATACAATGAGCAGTTCTTC
many	TRBV28	TRBD1	TRBJ2-7	CASSPSGGLYEQYF	TGTGCCAGCAGTCCCTCAGGGGGCCTCTACGAGCAGTACTTC
.	TRBV6-2/TRBV6-3	.	TRBJ2-1	CASSVHNEQFF	TGTGCCAGCAGCGTTCACAATGAGCAGTTCTTC
few	TRBV14	TRBD2	TRBJ2-3	CASSDRTSLSTDTQYF	TGTGCCAGCAGCGATCGGACTAGCCTATCCACAGATACGCAGTATTTT
.	TRBV29-1	.	TRBJ2-7	CSAGTSYDQYF	TGCAGCGCTGGGACTTCCTACGACCAGTACTTC
few	TRBV29-1	TRBD2	TRBJ2-1	CSVRGPRDYYNEQFF	TGCAGCGTCCGAGGCCCCCGGGACTACTACAATGAGCAGTTCTTC
.	TRBV4-2	.	TRBJ2-5	CAMGPGLHETQYF	TGTGCCATGGGCCCCGGGCTCCACGAGACCCAGTACTTC
few	TRBV5-1	.	TRBJ2-3	CASNLGPGLRDTQYF	TGCGCCAGCAACTTGGGGCCGGGCTTAAGGGATACGCAGTATTTT
few	TRBV29-1	TRBD1	TRBJ2-2	CSVVLRNYGQGVAGELFF	TGCAGCGTTGTACTAAGAAACTACGGACAGGGAGTGGCCGGGGAGCTGTTTTTT
few	TRBV20-1	.	TRBJ2-7	CSARAANYEQYF	TGCAGTGCTAGAGCGGCTAACTACGAGCAGTACTTC
.	TRBV10-3	.	TRBJ2-1	CAISVRGKEREQFF	TGTGCCATCAGTGTCCGAGGGAAAGAGAGAGAGCAGTTCTTC
.	TRBV20-1	TRBD2	TRBJ2-3	CSASPGLAGGLVTDTQYF	TGCAGTGCTTCACCGGGACTAGCGGGGGGGCTGGTCACAGATACGCAGTATTTT
many	TRBV29-1	TRBD1	TRBJ2-2	CSVDWTGSGELFF	TGCAGCGTTGATTGGACAGGTTCCGGGGAGCTGTTTTTT
.	TRBV12-3/TRBV12-4	TRBD2	TRBJ2-1	CASIGGRMGWGSYNEQFF	TGTGCCAGCATCGGCGGGAGGATGGGCTGGGGCTCCTACAATGAGCAGTTCTTC
.	TRBV20-1	TRBD2	TRBJ2-5	CSALRTSGQETQYF	TGCAGTGCTTTACGGACTAGCGGCCAAGAGACCCAGTACTTC
few	TRBV5-4	.	TRBJ1-1	CASSLAPGLTYTEAFF	TGTGCCAGCAGCTTGGCTCCGGGACTGACTTACACTGAAGCTTTCTTT
few	TRBV19	.	TRBJ2-2	CASMLATGELFF	TGTGCCAGTATGCTGGCCACCGGGGAGCTGTTTTTT
.	TRBV18	.	TRBJ2-5	CASSPPDSHQETQYF	TGTGCCAGCTCACCACCAGACAGTCACCAAGAGACCCAGTACTTC
.	TRBV12-3/TRBV12-4	.	TRBJ2-2	CASSRAPGGNTGELFF	TGTGCCAGCAGTCGCGCCCCGGGGGGCAACACCGGGGAGCTGTTTTTT
few	TRBV28	TRBD2	TRBJ2-7	CASSPTSGGPTYEQYF	TGTGCCAGCAGTCCGACTAGCGGGGGGCCGACCTACGAGCAGTACTTC
few	TRBV24-1	TRBD1	TRBJ2-2	CATSDLWRTGESGELFF	TGTGCCACCAGTGACCTTTGGCGGACAGGGGAATCCGGGGAGCTGTTTTTT
many	TRBV29-1	.	TRBJ1-2	CSVARANYGYTF	TGCAGCGTTGCGCGGGCTAACTATGGCTACACCTTC
.	TRBV7-3	.	TRBJ2-1	CASSLIGGGSYNEQFF	TGTGCCAGCAGCTTAATAGGGGGAGGCTCTTACAATGAGCAGTTCTTC
few	TRBV7-8	TRBD1	TRBJ2-7	CASSGGQGYSYEQYF	TGTGCCAGCAGCGGCGGACAGGGCTACTCCTACGAGCAGTACTTC
.	TRBV5-1	.	TRBJ2-3	CASSLSRDTDTQYF	TGCGCCAGCAGCTTGAGCCGGGACACAGATACGCAGTATTTT
.	TRBV3-1	TRBD2	TRBJ2-7	CASSHGLAEQYF	TGTGCCAGCAGCCATGGACTAGCCGAGCAGTACTTC
many	TRBV27	TRBD1	TRBJ2-7	CASSLLGTGPYEQYF	TGTGCCAGCAGTTTACTCGGGACAGGGCCCTACGAGCAGTACTTC
.	TRBV20-1	.	TRBJ2-3	CSAPNRAADTQYF	TGCAGTGCCCCCAACAGGGCGGCAGATACGCAGTATTTT
.	TRBV29-1	TRBD2	TRBJ2-3	CSVGVAGGIDTQYF	TGCAGCGTTGGGGTAGCGGGGGGTATAGATACGCAGTATTTT
many	TRBV29-1	.	TRBJ2-5	CSVGPFQETQYF	TGCAGCGTTGGACCATTCCAAGAGACCCAGTACTTC
many	TRBV24-1	.	TRBJ2-1	CATSDGRVESYNEQFF	TGTGCCACCAGTGATGGGCGGGTTGAATCCTACAATGAGCAGTTCTTC
.	TRBV5-1	.	TRBJ1-3	CASSPHGVSGNTIYF	TGCGCCAGCAGCCCGCATGGAGTCTCTGGAAACACCATATATTTT
many	TRBV5-6	TRBD2	TRBJ2-1	CASRDLSGSVYNEQFF	TGTGCCAGCAGGGATCTTAGCGGGAGCGTCTACAATGAGCAGTTCTTC
.	TRBV10-3	.	TRBJ2-7	CAILGSGSYEQYF	TGTGCCATTCTGGGATCCGGCTCCTACGAGCAGTACTTC
.	TRBV18	.	TRBJ2-7	CASSPPTIREQYF	TGTGCCAGCTCACCACCGACTATCCGCGAGCAGTACTTC
.	TRBV20-1	TRBD1	TRBJ2-7	CSARAPRGGYNEQYF	TGCAGTGCTAGAGCTCCAAGAGGGGGCTATAACGAGCAGTACTTC
.	TRBV11-2	TRBD2	TRBJ2-1	CASSLAGDYGNEQFF	TGTGCCAGCAGCCTAGCCGGGGACTATGGCAATGAGCAGTTCTTC
many	TRBV10-3	TRBD1	TRBJ2-5	CAIRGQGEETQYF	TGTGCCATCCGGGGACAGGGGGAAGAGACCCAGTACTTC
few	TRBV28	TRBD1	TRBJ2-7	CASTLQGAYEQYF	TGTGCCAGCACCCTACAGGGGGCCTACGAGCAGTACTTC
few	TRBV12-3/TRBV12-4	TRBD1	TRBJ1-2	CASSSTGDVIYGYTF	TGTGCCAGCAGTTCTACAGGGGATGTGATCTATGGCTACACCTTC
few	TRBV24-1	.	TRBJ1-4	CATTRGLVGIGEKLFF	TGTGCCACCACCCGGGGCCTTGTCGGTATCGGTGAAAAACTGTTTTTT
.	TRBV9	TRBD1	TRBJ2-1	CASSVHRGLYNEQFF	TGTGCCAGCAGCGTCCACAGGGGGCTCTACAATGAGCAGTTCTTC
few	TRBV12-3/TRBV12-4	TRBD2	TRBJ2-5	CASSFGLVWETQYF	TGTGCCAGCAGTTTCGGACTAGTCTGGGAGACCCAGTACTTC
.	TRBV20-1	.	TRBJ1-1	CSARAGWYDTEAFF	TGCAGTGCTAGGGCGGGTTGGTACGACACTGAAGCTTTCTTT
.	TRBV6-5	.	TRBJ1-5	CASSYTDRRPEYQPQHF	TGTGCCAGCAGTTACACGGACCGGCGACCAGAGTATCAGCCCCAGCATTTT
.	TRBV5-1	.	TRBJ2-7	CASSPLVRDYEQYF	TGCGCCAGCAGCCCGCTAGTTAGGGACTACGAGCAGTACTTC
few	TRBV27	TRBD2	TRBJ2-2	CASSLRTWASGSTGELFF	TGTGCCAGCAGTCTCCGGACTTGGGCTAGCGGGTCGACCGGGGAGCTGTTTTTT
.	TRBV6-1	.	TRBJ2-5	CASSEKPLTGSEETQYF	TGTGCCAGCAGTGAAAAACCCCTCACAGGGTCGGAAGAGACCCAGTACTTC
few	TRBV5-5	TRBD2	TRBJ2-1	CASIPLAGAPHNEQFF	TGTGCCAGCATTCCTCTAGCGGGAGCCCCACACAATGAGCAGTTCTTC
few	TRBV7-8	.	TRBJ1-5	CASSLAGTPYSNQPQHF	TGTGCCAGCAGCTTAGCGGGGACACCTTATAGCAATCAGCCCCAGCATTTT
many	TRBV11-1	.	TRBJ2-7	CASSSSRGGSYEQYF	TGTGCCAGCAGCTCCAGCAGGGGCGGATCCTACGAGCAGTACTTC
many	TRBV18	TRBD1	TRBJ1-2	CASSQDRDYGYTF	TGTGCCAGCTCACAGGACAGGGACTATGGCTACACCTTC
.	TRBV6-1	.	TRBJ2-2	CASSHLFSYRASTGELFF	TGTGCCAGCAGCCATCTATTCTCTTACAGGGCCTCCACCGGGGAGCTGTTTTTT